This entry concerns a single TCR beta chain. Its antigen target is currently unknown. Within one base of it there is no much larger clone, and no base qualities were kept. In this study, focal radiation therapy paired with CTLA-4 blockade (ipilimumab) was tested in patients who had chemo-refractory metastatic non-small-cell lung cancer. This sample is part of a study of radiotherapy plus CTLA-4 blockade in lung cancer (dated by TCRdb to 2016 to 2019). A note on the overall study: Among enrolled patients, 15% to 20% had an objective response and around 33% reached disease control. Study-level results and caveats: After treatment with radiotherapy and ipilimumab, TCR clones that originated in tumors expanded in peripheral blood. Increased serum interferon-beta after radiation, together with early dynamic changes in blood T cell clones, were reported to be the strongest predictors of response.

From the germline V gene, CDR1 is SGHTA and CDR2 is FQGNSA. Measured from the cysteine to the phenylalanine, the CDR3 is 15 residues long. The kept DNA is CDR3 alone, 45 bases in frame from the first base. V and J are truncated by 3 bases and 6 bases respectively, leaving an intervening sequence of 18 bases. The library was obtained by the immunoSEQ multiplex PCR assay. As stored in TCRdb, this immuneACCESS dataset retains in-frame rearrangements with V and J assigned. A fraction of the clones does not appear; measured against another copy, unresolved V genes explain less than half of the discrepancy, and the remainder lacks a known reason. The sample table lists about 88,000 clones, 72% of them with a count of one. The top ten hold around 15% of the sample.

This TCR was sampled from a human donor with non-small cell lung cancer that progressed on radiotherapy plus ipilimumab. This sequence uses TRBV7-2 and TRBJ2-7; matching of 6 bases hints at TRBD2 as the D gene. Specimen: peripheral blood, collected from a patient treated with radiotherapy plus ipilimumab. The CDR3 here reads CASSFASGLQREQYF. The DNA sequence is as follows: TGTGCCAGCAGCTTTGCTTCGGGACTGCAGCGCGAGCAGTACTTC.